This is a list of T cell receptor beta chains from one sample in a study of cytomegalovirus exposure and HLA in healthy donors. Some clones are missing from TCRdb's copy, which holds only in-frame ones; the method was immunoSEQ multiplex PCR. This table has tens of thousands of clones, over 85% appearing once. Sequences were obtained from PBMCs. The receptors come from a woman in her 30s in good health and CMV-seronegative. CDR3s include the opening cysteine and the closing phenylalanine or tryptophan. D genes are given only for firm matches. Clone size is shown for a subset of rows, as once, few, many or a class of expanded clone.

TRBJ2-3 | . | TRBD1 | TRBV5-5 | CASSLGGDRITDTQYF | TGTGCCAGCAGCTTGGGCGGGGACAGGATCACAGATACGCAGTATTTT
TRBJ1-1 | once | TRBD1 | TRBV29-1 | CSAGGQNTEAFF | TGCAGCGCAGGGGGCCAGAACACTGAAGCTTTCTTT
TRBJ1-4 | . | . | TRBV6-5 | CASRGRGRRDEKLFF | TGTGCCAGCAGGGGACGGGGTCGGAGGGATGAAAAACTGTTTTTT
TRBJ1-1 | few | TRBD1 | TRBV4-2 | CAAGGTLNTEAFF | TGTGCCGCAGGGGGAACCCTGAACACTGAAGCTTTCTTT
TRBJ2-3 | . | TRBD2 | TRBV6-4 | CASRARAGGLSDTQYF | TGTGCCAGCAGGGCCCGAGCGGGGGGCCTTTCAGATACGCAGTATTTT
TRBJ1-2 | few | . | TRBV19 | CASSRTAANYGYTF | TGTGCCAGTAGCCGGACAGCCGCTAACTATGGCTACACCTTC
TRBJ2-2 | . | . | TRBV6-6 | CASTPRGGATGELFF | TGTGCCAGCACCCCGAGGGGGGGGGCGACCGGGGAGCTGTTTTTT
TRBJ1-4 | . | TRBD1 | TRBV7-8 | CASSPQGANEKLFF | TGTGCCAGCAGCCCACAGGGGGCTAATGAAAAACTGTTTTTT
TRBJ2-7 | . | . | TRBV5-6 | CASSLTRGYEQYF | TGTGCCAGCAGCTTGACCAGGGGTTACGAGCAGTACTTC
TRBJ1-3 | . | . | TRBV2 | CASSRDRFSGNTIYF | TGTGCCAGCAGTCGCGACAGGTTCTCTGGAAACACCATATATTTT
TRBJ1-3 | . | TRBD1 | TRBV18 | CASSPPRGQTSLRNTIYF | TGTGCCAGCTCACCCCCGAGGGGACAGACCTCTCTGAGAAACACCATATATTTT
TRBJ1-2 | . | . | TRBV11-2 | CASSFSPAEAAVYGYTF | TGTGCCAGCAGCTTCTCCCCGGCGGAGGCGGCGGTCTATGGCTACACCTTC
TRBJ1-1 | once | . | TRBV6-5 | CASSRQENTEAFF | TGTGCCAGCAGTCGACAGGAAAACACTGAAGCTTTCTTT
TRBJ2-7 | . | . | TRBV21-1 | CASSKMNLGTVFFHEQYF | TGTGCCAGCAGCAAAATGAATTTAGGGACAGTTTTCTTCCACGAGCAGTACTTC
TRBJ1-4 | . | . | TRBV5-1 | CASSFQTTNEKLFF | TGCGCCAGCAGCTTTCAGACAACTAATGAAAAACTGTTTTTT
TRBJ1-1 | . | TRBD1 | TRBV14 | CASSQDKGTGPFTEAFF | TGTGCCAGCAGCCAAGATAAAGGGACAGGGCCTTTCACTGAAGCTTTCTTT
TRBJ1-1 | . | . | TRBV2 | CASSSGRNAEAFF | TGTGCCAGCAGCTCGGGGAGAAACGCTGAAGCTTTCTTT
TRBJ1-1 | . | . | TRBV6-5 | CASSFQGGRGEAFF | TGTGCCAGCAGTTTCCAGGGAGGGCGGGGGGAAGCTTTCTTT
TRBJ2-3 | . | . | TRBV2 | CASSHKIVGEAGTDTQYF | TGTGCCAGCAGTCACAAAATCGTGGGGGAGGCGGGCACAGATACGCAGTATTTT
TRBJ2-2 | . | . | TRBV5-6 | CATEWGANTGELFF | TGTGCCACGGAATGGGGCGCGAACACCGGGGAGCTGTTTTTT
TRBJ1-1 | . | . | TRBV5-1 | CASSFRGGNTEAFF | TGCGCCAGCAGCTTTAGAGGGGGGAACACTGAAGCTTTCTTT
TRBJ2-1 | . | TRBD2 | TRBV5-1 | CASSFGTSGVSSYNEQFF | TGCGCCAGCAGCTTCGGGACTAGCGGGGTGAGCTCCTACAATGAGCAGTTCTTC
TRBJ1-1 | . | TRBD1 | TRBV19 | CASTGGTVNTEAFF | TGTGCCAGTACCGGAGGGACAGTCAACACTGAAGCTTTCTTT
TRBJ2-3 | . | TRBD2 | TRBV11-3 | CASSLRGAGEDTQYF | TGTGCCAGCAGCTTAAGGGGAGCGGGAGAGGATACGCAGTATTTT